One sample yielded the 30 T cell receptor beta chains listed below, sequenced in a study of beta chain features in type 1 diabetes. Sequenced material consisted of expressed TCRB transcripts (all of the isolated RNA was reverse transcribed). TCRdb's table, derived via immunoSEQ multiplex PCR, lists solely in-frame clones and lacks some. The sample comprises about 180,000 clones, approximately 13% of which are singletons, and 0.62% rests with the top ten. Sequenced input: central memory CD4+ T cells from blood. The receptors here all came from a woman younger than 30 in good health.

This clone was counted only a few times. The chain combines TRBV28 with TRBJ2-7, with 9 bases matching TRBD1. V lost 5 bases to trimming and J lost 4 bases; unmatched junction nucleotides: 6. Germline V CDR1 and CDR2: MDHEN, SYDVKM. CDR3 length equals 14 residues. Here the CDR3 reads CASSTGTGTYEQYF. CDR3 DNA sequence: TGTGCCAGCAGTACAGGGACAGGGACTTACGAGCAGTACTTC. Full variable domain (outside the CDR3, taken from reference TRBV28 and TRBJ2-7): DVKVTQSSRYLVKRTGEKVFLECVQDMDHENMFWYRQDPGLGLRLIYFSYDVKMKEKGDIPEGYSVSREKKERFSLILESASTNQTSMYLCASSTGTGTYEQYFGPGTRLTVT.

This clone was picked up a small number of times. The gene calls are TRBV28 and TRBJ2-2, with D perhaps matching TRBD1 (8 bases). V lost 4 bases to trimming and J lost 5 bases, with 14 bases between them. The V gene's germline CDR1 is MDHEN and CDR2 SYDVKM. The CDR3 is 15 amino acids. CDR3 region: CASSSTGGGTGELFF. CDR3 coding DNA: TGTGCCAGCAGTTCAACAGGGGGGGGAACCGGGGAGCTGTTTTTT.

The rearrangement joins TRBV7-9 to TRBJ2-3; 9 bases are shared with TRBD2. Germline loops: CDR1 SEHNR, CDR2 FQNEAQ (reference sequence). V lost 5 bases and J lost 3; bases outside the gene matches: 9. The CDR3 covers 16 residues. DNA for the CDR3: TGTGCCAGCAGCCGCGAGGCTGCGGGGGGGACAGATACGCAGTATTTT. Its protein is CASSREAAGGTDTQYF.

This chain joins TRBV7-2 and TRBJ1-3; 9 positions agree with TRBD1. The CDR3 has 16 residues. Germline assignment: CDR1 SGHTA and CDR2 FQGNSA. J lost 1 base, V lost 3 bases, and 4 bases had no gene match. In DNA, the CDR3 is TGTGCCAGCAGCTTCTACAGGGGGCTATCTGGAAACACCATATATTTT. Amino acids: CASSFYRGLSGNTIYF.

This rearrangement joins TRBV9 to TRBJ2-2, with unresolved D. Trimming left V 0 bases short and J 3 bases short, with 9 bases between. This CDR3 contains 15 residues. Germline V lookup: CDR1 SGDLS, CDR2 YYNGEE. The CDR3 protein is CASSVAGGYTGELFF. The CDR3, as DNA: TGTGCCAGCAGCGTAGCTGGCGGCTACACCGGGGAGCTGTTTTTT.

This clone was counted between two and nine times. The rearrangement joins TRBV6-6 to TRBJ1-2; 7 bases are a match to TRBD1. This CDR3 comprises 12 residues. The germline CDR1 and CDR2 sequences are MNHNY and SVGAGI (reference sequence). J gave up 4 bases and V 6 bases, and 2 bases lay outside the gene matches. CDR3 sequence reads: CASRRQGYGYTF. The CDR3 bases are TGTGCCAGCAGACGACAGGGCTATGGCTACACCTTC.

The gene calls are TRBV5-1 and TRBJ2-5; 11 bases match TRBD2. V shed 4 bases, J shed 2 bases, and the junction held 4 bases outside the gene matches. The germline V gene has CDR1 SGHRS and CDR2 YFSETQ. The CDR3 sequence is 15 residues long. Here the CDR3 reads CASSGWTSGQETQYF. The CDR3, as DNA: TGCGCCAGCAGCGGATGGACTAGCGGGCAAGAGACCCAGTACTTC.

This clone has only a few counts. J is TRBJ2-5 and V is TRBV19; 10 bases are a match to TRBD1. V lost 5 bases and J lost 4; bases outside the gene matches: 10. Germline V lookup: CDR1 LNHDA, CDR2 SQIVND (reference sequence). CDR3 length equals 16 residues. Here the CDR3 reads CASSAIGTGVGETQYF. In DNA form, the CDR3 reads TGTGCCAGTAGTGCCATCGGGACAGGGGTTGGAGAGACCCAGTACTTC.

The gene calls are TRBV27 and TRBJ2-7, with D perhaps matching TRBD2 (5 bases). From germline, CDR1 is MNHEY and CDR2 SMNVEV (reference sequence). The CDR3 spans 12 residues. V shed 6 bases and J shed 7 bases, with 13 bases lying between them. The CDR3 region has the DNA TGTGCCAGCAGATACCTAGCAGGAGAGCAGTACTTC. Translating gives CASRYLAGEQYF.

V gene TRBV7-2 combines with J gene TRBJ2-5; D is perhaps TRBD2 (6 bases). Germline-derived CDR1 and CDR2 are SGHTA and FQGNSA. V lost 2 bases and J 4 bases, leaving 14 bases between the germline ends. The CDR3 contains 15 residues. Here the CDR3 DNA reads TGTGCCAGCAGCTTAACGTTCGCCGGGGGAGAGACCCAGTACTTC. It encodes CASSLTFAGGETQYF.

The V call is TRBV28, the J call TRBJ1-5, with 9 bases lining up with TRBD1. Looked up from germline, CDR1 is MDHEN and CDR2 is SYDVKM. V was pared by 5 bases and J by 8 bases, with 4 bases of the junction left unmatched. The CDR3 is 13 amino acids. In DNA, the CDR3 is TGTGCCAGCAGTCGGGACAGGGTAAAGCCCCAGCATTTT. This gives the protein CASSRDRVKPQHF.

The V call is TRBV29-1, the J call TRBJ2-1, with 8 bases lining up with TRBD1. Per the germline V gene, CDR1 is SQVTM and CDR2 is ANQGSEA. The CDR3 has 13 residues. The ends lost 6 bases at V and 8 bases at J; junction bases unmatched: 9. The CDR3 loop is CSVIRGQGYEQFF. The CDR3 DNA reads as TGCAGCGTAATCAGGGGGCAAGGCTATGAGCAGTTCTTC.

Only a few counts were recorded for this clone. CDR3 bases: TGTGCCAGCACCGGGACAGCGAACACTGAAGCTTTCTTT. Translating it yields CASTGTANTEAFF. The V gene is TRBV5-6, the J gene TRBJ1-1, with TRBD1 matching 7 bases. Trimming removed 6 bases from V and 1 base from J; junction bases left unmatched: 3. Germline V gives CDR1 SGHDT, CDR2 YYEEEE. The CDR3 is made up of 13 amino acids.

The rearrangement links TRBV5-1 to TRBJ2-3; TRBD2 is a possible D gene (7 bases). The V gene lost 2 bases and the J gene lost 1 base, with 11 bases spanning the gap. Germline CDR1 reads SGHRS; CDR2 reads YFSETQ. The CDR3 has 15 amino acids. CDR3 loop: CASSFGGGGTDTQYF. CDR3 in DNA: TGCGCCAGCAGCTTCGGCGGGGGCGGCACAGATACGCAGTATTTT.

This clone appeared a few times. This chain connects TRBV7-9 to TRBJ1-2; TRBD1 might be the D (5 bases). This CDR3 region has 16 residues. V was pared by 5 bases and J by 5 bases, with 21 bases between. Per the germline V gene, CDR1 is SEHNR and CDR2 is FQNEAQ (reference sequence). DNA for the CDR3: TGTGCCAGCAGCACCCGACTCCTGACAGATGGGTATGGCTACACCTTC. As protein: CASSTRLLTDGYGYTF.

For this clone: A much larger clone lies a single base off, so this may be a read error. The sample holds other DNA sequences that translate to the same CDR3. The chain links TRBV4-1 to TRBJ1-5; D perhaps matches TRBD1 (5 bases). Trimming stripped 0 bases from V and 3 bases from J, with 12 bases between. CDR1 and CDR2 (germline): MGHRA, YSYEKL. The CDR3 length is 16 residues. Here the CDR3 DNA reads TGCGCCAGCAGCCAAGATCAGGGAGGTTTCAATCAGCCCCAGCATTTT. This encodes CASSQDQGGFNQPQHF.

The chain joins TRBV28 to TRBJ2-5; 7 bases agree with TRBD2. CDR1 and CDR2 (germline): MDHEN, SYDVKM. CDR3 size: 13 residues. The junction had 3 bases not matched to a gene; V was cut back by 3 bases and J by 5 bases. The CDR3 here is CASSLTSRETQYF. CDR3 DNA sequence: TGTGCCAGCAGTTTGACTAGCCGCGAGACCCAGTACTTC.

The J gene is TRBJ1-2, the V gene TRBV11-2; D is ambiguous. CDR3 length: 15 residues. Germline V gives CDR1 SGHAT, CDR2 FQNNGV. Trimming left V 0 bases short and J 4 bases short, with 12 bases between. CDR3 DNA: TGTGCCAGCAGCTTAGATCAAGTGACGGGCTATGGCTACACCTTC. Translating it yields CASSLDQVTGYGYTF.

The gene calls are TRBV9 and TRBJ1-2; D uncertain. This CDR3 comprises 14 residues. Germline V lookup: CDR1 SGDLS, CDR2 YYNGEE. Trimming stripped 0 bases from V and 5 bases from J, with 11 bases between. The CDR3 sequence is CASSVGQALYGYTF. In DNA, the CDR3 is TGTGCCAGCAGCGTAGGGCAGGCGCTATATGGCTACACCTTC.

V is TRBV29-1 and J is TRBJ2-5, with 8 nucleotides matching TRBD2. Trimming removed 6 bases from V and 5 bases from J; junction bases left unmatched: 17. The CDR3 sequence is 16 residues long. CDR1 and CDR2 (germline): SQVTM, ANQGSEA. The CDR3 loop reads CSVRARRSGRVETQYF. The CDR3 DNA sequence: TGCAGCGTGCGGGCCCGGCGAAGCGGGAGAGTCGAGACCCAGTACTTC. Full variable domain (rest looked up from reference TRBV29-1 and TRBJ2-5): SAVISQKPSRDICQRGTSLTIQCQVDSQVTMMFWYRQQPGQSLTLIATANQGSEATYESGFVIDKFPISRPNLTFSTLTVSNMSPEDSSIYLCSVRARRSGRVETQYFGPGTRLLVL.

The CDR3 DNA is TGCAGCGTTGGGCTAGCGGGAGGGCCAGGAGAGACCCAGTACTTC. Its translation: CSVGLAGGPGETQYF. V usage is TRBV29-1 and J usage is TRBJ2-5; 12 bases are a match to TRBD2. CDR3 size: 15 residues. The trim removed 4 bases at V and 4 bases at J, leaving 7 bases unmatched. The germline V gene has CDR1 SQVTM and CDR2 ANQGSEA.

This chain connects TRBV7-2 to TRBJ2-3; 16 nucleotides align to TRBD2. V dropped 6 bases and J dropped 3; count of bases not matched to a gene: 9. Germline V gene data show CDR1 as SGHTA and CDR2 as FQGNSA. The CDR3 is made up of 18 amino acids. The CDR3 region is CASRPGLAGGPSTDTQYF. CDR3 sequence (DNA): TGTGCCAGCAGACCGGGACTAGCGGGAGGGCCCTCGACAGATACGCAGTATTTT.

This sequence joins TRBV7-9 and TRBJ2-7, with 7 bases identical to TRBD1. This CDR3 is 14 amino acids long. CDR1 is SEHNR, CDR2 FQNEAQ, per germline (reference sequence). The V and J ends lost 6 bases and 2 bases, in that order; junction bases with no gene match: 7. CDR3 sequence reads: CASRGPGQPYEQYF. DNA for the CDR3: TGTGCCAGCAGGGGACCGGGACAGCCCTACGAGCAGTACTTC.

In this sample, this clone turned up a few times. This rearrangement joins TRBV18 to TRBJ1-2, with 10 bases fitting TRBD1. Trimming at V came to 2 bases and at J to 0 bases, leaving 0 bases not matched to a gene. Germline CDR1 KGHSH, CDR2 LQKENI. This CDR3 comprises 15 residues. The CDR3 loop reads CASSPGTGANYGYTF. DNA of the CDR3: TGTGCCAGCTCACCAGGGACAGGGGCTAACTATGGCTACACCTTC.

The chain joins TRBV5-1 to TRBJ1-1; D is ambiguous. Trimming left V 0 bases short and J 1 base short, with 7 bases between. This CDR3 comprises 14 residues. Germline CDR1 SGHRS, CDR2 YFSETQ. The CDR3 here is CASSLDKQNTEAFF. The CDR3 DNA follows: TGCGCCAGCAGCTTGGACAAACAGAACACTGAAGCTTTCTTT.

The V and J genes are TRBV20-1 and TRBJ1-1; a weak D match, TRBD1 (5 bases). This CDR3 region has 11 residues. Trimming removed 6 bases from V and 8 bases from J, with 13 bases in between. From germline, CDR1 is DFQATT and CDR2 SNEGSKA (reference sequence). The chain's CDR3 is CSAPLGREAFF. In DNA form, the CDR3 reads TGCAGTGCCCCTCTGGGGCGAGAAGCTTTCTTT.

The CDR3 bases are TGTGCCCTTTTCAGCAGGCTAGCGGGATTTAGAGTATCCTACAATGAGCAGTTCTTC. Residues: CALFSRLAGFRVSYNEQFF. The V gene is TRBV30, the J gene TRBJ2-1, with 9 bases matching TRBD2. CDR1 and CDR2 from the germline V gene are GTSNPN and SVGIG (reference sequence). CDR3 length: 19 residues. Unmatched junction bases numbered 21, after V lost 8 bases and J lost 1 base.

The chain employs TRBV5-1 and TRBJ2-7, with a weak D call TRBD1 (5 bases). This CDR3 is 14 amino acids long. The V end lost 6 bases, the J end lost 2 bases, and 15 bases lay between the germline ends. Germline V gives CDR1 SGHRS, CDR2 YFSETQ. CDR3 region: CASTLTWGPYEQYF. The CDR3 DNA is TGCGCCAGCACCCTAACCTGGGGCCCCTACGAGCAGTACTTC.

The chain couples TRBV9 to TRBJ2-1; the match to TRBD2 covers 14 bases. The CDR3 contains 17 residues. Germline V gene sequence: CDR1 SGDLS, CDR2 YYNGEE. Trimming removed 0 bases from V and 4 bases from J; junction bases left unmatched: 3. This CDR3 reads CASSVGGLAGAYNEQFF. The CDR3 DNA reads as TGTGCCAGCAGCGTAGGGGGACTAGCGGGAGCATACAATGAGCAGTTCTTC.

The V and J genes are TRBV7-3 and TRBJ2-7, with a weak D call TRBD1 (5 bases). V was clipped by 2 bases and J by 2 bases, with 10 bases between them. Germline V CDR1 and CDR2: SGHTA, FQGTGA. The CDR3 is made up of 14 amino acids. The CDR3 nucleotides are TGTGCCAGCAGCTTAGATAGGGGCCCCTACGAGCAGTACTTC. Protein: CASSLDRGPYEQYF.